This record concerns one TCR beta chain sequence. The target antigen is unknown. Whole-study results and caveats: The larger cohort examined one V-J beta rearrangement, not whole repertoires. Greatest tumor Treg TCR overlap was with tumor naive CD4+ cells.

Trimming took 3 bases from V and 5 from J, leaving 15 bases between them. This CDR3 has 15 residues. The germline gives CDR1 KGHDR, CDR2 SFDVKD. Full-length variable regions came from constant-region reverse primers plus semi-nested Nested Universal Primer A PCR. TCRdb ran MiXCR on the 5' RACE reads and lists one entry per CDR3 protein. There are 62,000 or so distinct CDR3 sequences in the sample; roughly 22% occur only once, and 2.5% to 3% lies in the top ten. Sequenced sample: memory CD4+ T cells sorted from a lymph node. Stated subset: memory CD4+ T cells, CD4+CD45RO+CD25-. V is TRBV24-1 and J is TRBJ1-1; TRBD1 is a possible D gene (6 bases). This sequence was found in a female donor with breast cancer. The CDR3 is CATSDARQGWTEAFF. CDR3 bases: TGTGCCACCAGTGATGCGCGCCAGGGGTGGACTGAAGCTTTCTTT.